The entry below gives a single T cell receptor (beta chain) sequence along with its context. This clone's antigen is unknown. Base qualities are not provided; no much larger clone lies one nucleotide away. V loses 4 bases, J loses 0 bases, and the germline ends lie 15 bases apart. Inclusive of the bounding cysteine and phenylalanine, the CDR3 is 16 residues long. Here the CDR3 DNA is all that survives: 48 bases in frame from base 1. CDR1 and CDR2, per the germline V gene, are SGHRS and YFSETQ. The instrument was an Illumina HiSeq 1500. TCRdb passed the public sequencing reads through fastp at Q25 and MiXCR, retaining productive beta sequences. Rows merge per CDR3 protein into single entries with the most common DNA and genes. Here the sample has fewer than 900,000 distinct CDR3 sequences; almost 30% occur a single time. The ten largest make up less than 15% of the sample. The treatment or condition label corresponds to: in vitro stimulation with specific CMV peptide epitopes to enrich CMV-specific T cells.

These data come from a study of T cell repertoires in cytomegalovirus infection (dated by TCRdb to the late 2010s). Regarding the study in general: The peptide stimulations were aimed at well-studied HLA-B-restricted epitopes as well as recently identified HLA-C-restricted CMV epitopes, whose presentation resists viral immunomodulation. Donor HLA type was relevant to the analysis, because carriage of CMV infection together with the matching HLA type was indicated by public TCR beta signatures. Summary of the overall study and its limitations: The ex vivo response was dominated by HLA-C-restricted CMV-specific TCR beta clonotypes, which also provided the single most frequent clonotype in two of eight donors. Carriers of CMV infection plus the relevant HLA type were discriminated by the cumulative frequency of public TCR beta family members in the study cohort and in an independent roughly 400-donor cohort.

The chain was built from TRBV5-1 and TRBJ2-3; D gene: possibly TRBD1, on 7 matching bases. The TCR sequence derives from a human donor in good health (CMV status not recorded). Some clones in this sample may be carry-over from other donors' samples. The sequences come from cultured CD8+ T cells from PBMCs, collected from culture after CMV antigen stimulation. The CDR3 has the sequence CASSAGTVSSTDTQYF. At the DNA level, the sequence is TGCGCCAGCAGCGCGGGGACAGTCTCTAGCACAGATACGCAGTATTTT. The CDR3, completed at both ends by the reference TRBV5-1 and TRBJ2-3 genes, gives the full variable domain KAGVTQTPRYLIKTRGQQVTLSCSPISGHRSVSWYQQTPGQGLQFLFEYFSETQRNKGNFPGRFSGRQFSNSRSEMNVSTLELGDSALYLCASSAGTVSSTDTQYFGPGTRLTVL.